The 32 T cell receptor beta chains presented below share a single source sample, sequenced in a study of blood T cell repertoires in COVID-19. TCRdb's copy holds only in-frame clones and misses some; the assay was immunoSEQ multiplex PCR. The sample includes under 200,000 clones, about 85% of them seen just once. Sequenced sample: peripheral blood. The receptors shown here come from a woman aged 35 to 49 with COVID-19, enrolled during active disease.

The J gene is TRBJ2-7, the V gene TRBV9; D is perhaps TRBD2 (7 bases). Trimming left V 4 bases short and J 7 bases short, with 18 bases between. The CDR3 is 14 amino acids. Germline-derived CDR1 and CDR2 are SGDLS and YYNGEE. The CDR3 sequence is CASSQGGGGLEQYF. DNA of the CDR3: TGTGCCAGCAGCCAAGGCGGCGGGGGCTTGGAGCAGTACTTC.

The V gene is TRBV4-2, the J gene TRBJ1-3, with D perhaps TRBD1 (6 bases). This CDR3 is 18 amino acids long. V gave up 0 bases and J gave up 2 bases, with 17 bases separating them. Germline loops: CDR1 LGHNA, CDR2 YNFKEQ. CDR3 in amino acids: CASSQEGWGLLTGNTIYF. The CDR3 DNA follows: TGTGCCAGCAGCCAAGAAGGGTGGGGGCTCCTTACTGGAAACACCATATATTTT.

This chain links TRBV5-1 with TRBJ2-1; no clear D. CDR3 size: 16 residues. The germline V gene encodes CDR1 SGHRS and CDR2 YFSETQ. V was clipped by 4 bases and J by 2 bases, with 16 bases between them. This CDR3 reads CASSQRLEPTYNEQFF. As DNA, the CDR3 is TGCGCCAGCAGCCAGCGACTGGAACCGACCTACAATGAGCAGTTCTTC.

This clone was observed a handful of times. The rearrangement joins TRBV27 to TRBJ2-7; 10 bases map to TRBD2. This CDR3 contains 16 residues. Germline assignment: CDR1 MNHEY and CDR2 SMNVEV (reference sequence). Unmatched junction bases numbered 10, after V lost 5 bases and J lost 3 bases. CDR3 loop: CASSPQTSGPFYEQYF. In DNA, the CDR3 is TGTGCCAGCAGTCCGCAGACTAGCGGGCCTTTCTACGAGCAGTACTTC.

CDR3 region: CASRVAGLANIQYF. DNA for the CDR3: TGTGCCAGCAGGGTTGCGGGACTCGCGAACATTCAGTACTTC. The chain links TRBV6-5 to TRBJ2-4; D may be TRBD2 (6 bases). CDR1 is MNHEY, CDR2 SVGAGI, per germline. The CDR3 runs 14 residues. The germline V and J ends were trimmed by 6 bases and 7 bases, with 16 bases remaining between them.

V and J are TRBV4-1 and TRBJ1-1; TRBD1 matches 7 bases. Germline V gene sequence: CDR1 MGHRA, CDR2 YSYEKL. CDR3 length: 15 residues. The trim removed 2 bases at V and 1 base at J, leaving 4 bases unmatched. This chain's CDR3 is CASSQRQGGNTEAFF. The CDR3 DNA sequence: TGCGCCAGCAGCCAACGACAGGGAGGGAACACTGAAGCTTTCTTT.

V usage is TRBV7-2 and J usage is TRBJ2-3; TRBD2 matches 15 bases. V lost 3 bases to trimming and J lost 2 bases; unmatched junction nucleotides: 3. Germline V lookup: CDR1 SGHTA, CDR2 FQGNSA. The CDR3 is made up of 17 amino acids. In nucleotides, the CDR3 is TGTGCCAGCAGCTTCGGACTAGCGGGGGGGCTCACAGATACGCAGTATTTT. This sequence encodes CASSFGLAGGLTDTQYF.

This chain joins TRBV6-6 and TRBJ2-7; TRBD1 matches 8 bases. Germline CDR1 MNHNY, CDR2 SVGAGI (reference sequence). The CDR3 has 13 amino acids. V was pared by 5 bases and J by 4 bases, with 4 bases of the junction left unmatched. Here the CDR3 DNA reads TGTGCCAGCAGTATTCGACAGGGGTACGAGCAGTACTTC. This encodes CASSIRQGYEQYF.

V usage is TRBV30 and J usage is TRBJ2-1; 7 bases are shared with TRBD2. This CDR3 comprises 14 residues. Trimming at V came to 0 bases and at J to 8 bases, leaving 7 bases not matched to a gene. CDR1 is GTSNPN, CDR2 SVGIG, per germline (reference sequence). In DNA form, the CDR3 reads TGTGCCTGGAGTGTACCTCGGCTAGCGGATGAGCAGTTCTTC. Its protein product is CAWSVPRLADEQFF.

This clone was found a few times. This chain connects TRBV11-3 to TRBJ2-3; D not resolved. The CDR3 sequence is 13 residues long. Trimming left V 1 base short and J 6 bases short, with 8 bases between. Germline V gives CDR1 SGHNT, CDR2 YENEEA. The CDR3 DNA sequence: TGTGCCAGCAGCTTAGCCCTCTCGGATACGCAGTATTTT. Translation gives CASSLALSDTQYF.

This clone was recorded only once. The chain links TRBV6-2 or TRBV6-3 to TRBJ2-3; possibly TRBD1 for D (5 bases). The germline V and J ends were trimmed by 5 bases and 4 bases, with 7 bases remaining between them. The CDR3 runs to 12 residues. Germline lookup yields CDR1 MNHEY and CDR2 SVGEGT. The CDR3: CASSLGPDTQYF. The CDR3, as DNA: TGTGCCAGCAGTCTGGGGCCAGATACGCAGTATTTT.

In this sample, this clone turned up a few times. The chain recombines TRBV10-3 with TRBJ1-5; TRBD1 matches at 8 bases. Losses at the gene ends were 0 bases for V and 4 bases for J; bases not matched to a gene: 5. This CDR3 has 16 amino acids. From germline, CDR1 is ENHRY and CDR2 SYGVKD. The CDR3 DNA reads TGTGCCATCAGTGAGTCTGGACAGGGCCTAAATCAGCCCCAGCATTTT. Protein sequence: CAISESGQGLNQPQHF.

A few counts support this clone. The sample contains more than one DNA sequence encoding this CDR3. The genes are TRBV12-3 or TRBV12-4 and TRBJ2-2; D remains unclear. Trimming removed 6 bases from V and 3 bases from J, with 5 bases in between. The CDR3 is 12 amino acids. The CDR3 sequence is CASSRDTGELFF. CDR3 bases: TGTGCCAGCAGCCGGGACACCGGGGAGCTGTTTTTT.

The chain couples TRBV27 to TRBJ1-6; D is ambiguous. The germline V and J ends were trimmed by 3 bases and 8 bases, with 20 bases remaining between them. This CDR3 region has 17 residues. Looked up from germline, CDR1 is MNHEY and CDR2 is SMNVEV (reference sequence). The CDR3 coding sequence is TGTGCCAGCAGTTTGTCGGACCCGGGATACCTATATTCACCCCTCCACTTT. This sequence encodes CASSLSDPGYLYSPLHF.

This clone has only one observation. The CDR3 protein is CASSATGLVDNEQFF. DNA of the CDR3: TGTGCCAGCAGCGCAACAGGGCTTGTCGACAATGAGCAGTTCTTC. The genes are TRBV9 and TRBJ2-1, with D tentatively TRBD1 (6 bases). The V end lost 3 bases, the J end lost 5 bases, and 15 bases lay between the germline ends. Germline V gene data show CDR1 as SGDLS and CDR2 as YYNGEE. CDR3 length: 15 amino acids.

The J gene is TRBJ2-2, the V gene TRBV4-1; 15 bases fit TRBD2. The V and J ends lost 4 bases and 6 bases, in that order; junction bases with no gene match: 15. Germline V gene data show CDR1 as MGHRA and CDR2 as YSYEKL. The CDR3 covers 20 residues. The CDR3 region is CASSLSPGLAGGKGAGELFF. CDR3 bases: TGCGCCAGCAGCCTGTCCCCGGGACTAGCGGGGGGCAAGGGCGCCGGGGAGCTGTTTTTT.

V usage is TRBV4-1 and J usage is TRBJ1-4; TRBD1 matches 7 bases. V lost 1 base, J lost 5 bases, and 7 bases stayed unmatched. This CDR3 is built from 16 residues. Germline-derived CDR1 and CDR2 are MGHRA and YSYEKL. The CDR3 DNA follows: TGCGCCAGCAGCCAAGTTGGAAGGGACAGAAATGAAAAACTGTTTTTT. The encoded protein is CASSQVGRDRNEKLFF.

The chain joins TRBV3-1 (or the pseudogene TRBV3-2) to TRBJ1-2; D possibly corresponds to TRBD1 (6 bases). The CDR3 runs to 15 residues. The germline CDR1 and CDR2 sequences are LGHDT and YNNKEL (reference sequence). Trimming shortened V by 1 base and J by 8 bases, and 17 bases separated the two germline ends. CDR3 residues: CASSQGSGTSWGYTF. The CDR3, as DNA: TGTGCCAGCAGCCAAGGATCAGGGACAAGCTGGGGCTACACCTTC.

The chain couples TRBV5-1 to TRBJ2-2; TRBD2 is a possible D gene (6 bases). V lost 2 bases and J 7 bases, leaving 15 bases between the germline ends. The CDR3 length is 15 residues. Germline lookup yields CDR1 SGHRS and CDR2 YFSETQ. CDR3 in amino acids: CASSFGAMGGGELFF. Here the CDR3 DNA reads TGCGCCAGCAGCTTTGGGGCGATGGGGGGCGGGGAGCTGTTTTTT.

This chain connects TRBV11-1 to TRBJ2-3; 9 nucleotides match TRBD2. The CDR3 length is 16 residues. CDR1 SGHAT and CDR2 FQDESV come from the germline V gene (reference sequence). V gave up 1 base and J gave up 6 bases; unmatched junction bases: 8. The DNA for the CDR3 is TGTGCCAGCAGCTTAGTTCTGACTAGCGGAGGGGATACGCAGTATTTT. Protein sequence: CASSLVLTSGGDTQYF.

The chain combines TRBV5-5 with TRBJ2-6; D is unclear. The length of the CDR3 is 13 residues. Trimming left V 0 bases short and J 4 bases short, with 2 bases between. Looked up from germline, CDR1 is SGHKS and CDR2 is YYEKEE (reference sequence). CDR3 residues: CASSLAGANVLTF. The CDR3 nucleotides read TGTGCCAGCAGCTTGGCGGGGGCCAACGTCCTGACTTTC.

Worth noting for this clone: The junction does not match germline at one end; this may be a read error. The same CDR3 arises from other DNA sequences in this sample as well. The CDR3, as DNA: TGTGCCAGCAGTCAAGGGCTAGCGGGAGGGGAGACCCAGTACTTC. It is translated as CASSQGLAGGETQYF. The rearrangement links TRBV3-1 (or the pseudogene TRBV3-2) to TRBJ2-5; 12 nucleotides line up with TRBD2. This CDR3 is built from 15 residues. Germline V lookup: CDR1 LGHDT, CDR2 YNNKEL (reference sequence).

The CDR3 loop reads CASSGSSHTEAFF. CDR3 DNA sequence: TGTGCCAGCTCCGGGAGTTCTCACACTGAAGCTTTCTTT. This chain links TRBV18 with TRBJ1-1; unclear D gene. Germline CDR1 KGHSH, CDR2 LQKENI. Trimming took off 6 bases at V and 3 bases at J, with 11 bases between the two ends. This CDR3 contains 13 residues.

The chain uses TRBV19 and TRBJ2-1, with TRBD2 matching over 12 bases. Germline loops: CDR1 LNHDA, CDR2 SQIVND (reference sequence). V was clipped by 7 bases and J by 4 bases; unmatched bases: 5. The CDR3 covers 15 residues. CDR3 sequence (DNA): TGTGCCAGTACTCAACTAGCGGGAGGATACAATGAGCAGTTCTTC. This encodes CASTQLAGGYNEQFF. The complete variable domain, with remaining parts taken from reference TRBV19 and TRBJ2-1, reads DGGITQSPKYLFRKEGQNVTLSCEQNLNHDAMYWYRQDPGQGLRLIYYSQIVNDFQKGDIAEGYSVSREKKESFPLTVTSAQKNPTAFYLCASTQLAGGYNEQFFGPGTRLTVL.

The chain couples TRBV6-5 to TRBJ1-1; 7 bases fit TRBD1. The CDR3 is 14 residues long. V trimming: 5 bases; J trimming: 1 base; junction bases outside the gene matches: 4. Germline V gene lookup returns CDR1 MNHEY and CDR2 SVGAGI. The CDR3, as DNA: TGTGCCAGCAGTCAGGACAGGAGGAACACTGAAGCTTTCTTT. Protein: CASSQDRRNTEAFF.

CDR3 region: CALLAGVNGELFF. The CDR3 DNA sequence: TGTGCCCTACTAGCGGGAGTCAACGGGGAGCTGTTTTTT. The rearrangement links TRBV21-1 to TRBJ2-2; the table's D call TRBD2 went unverified against the DNA. TRBV21-1 is marked as a pseudogene. This CDR3 is built from 13 residues.

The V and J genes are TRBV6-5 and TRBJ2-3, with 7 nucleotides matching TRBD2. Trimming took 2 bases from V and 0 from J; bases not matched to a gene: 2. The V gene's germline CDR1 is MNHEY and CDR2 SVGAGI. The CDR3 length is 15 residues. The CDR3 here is CASSYASGSTDTQYF. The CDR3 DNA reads TGTGCCAGCAGTTACGCTAGCGGTAGCACAGATACGCAGTATTTT.

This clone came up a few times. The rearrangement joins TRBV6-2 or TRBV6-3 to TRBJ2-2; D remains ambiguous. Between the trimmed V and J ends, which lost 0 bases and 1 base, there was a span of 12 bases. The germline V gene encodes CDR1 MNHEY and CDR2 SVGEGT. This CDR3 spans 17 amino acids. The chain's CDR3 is CASSYSEASLNTGELFF. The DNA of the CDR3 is TGTGCCAGCAGTTACTCGGAAGCGAGCCTGAACACCGGGGAGCTGTTTTTT.

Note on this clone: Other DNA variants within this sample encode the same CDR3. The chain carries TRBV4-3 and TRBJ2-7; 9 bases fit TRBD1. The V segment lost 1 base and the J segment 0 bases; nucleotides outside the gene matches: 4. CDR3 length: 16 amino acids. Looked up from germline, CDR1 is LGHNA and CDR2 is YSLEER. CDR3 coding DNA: TGCGCCAGCAGCCAAGGTTTGGGACAGGGCTCCTACGAGCAGTACTTC. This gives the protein CASSQGLGQGSYEQYF.

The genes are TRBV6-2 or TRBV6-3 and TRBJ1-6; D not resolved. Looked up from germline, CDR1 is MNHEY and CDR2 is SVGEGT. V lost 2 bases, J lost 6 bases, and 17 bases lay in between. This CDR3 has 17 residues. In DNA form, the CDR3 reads TGTGCCAGCAGTTACGAGACAACTCGGAAAAGTAATTCACCCCTCCACTTT. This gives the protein CASSYETTRKSNSPLHF.

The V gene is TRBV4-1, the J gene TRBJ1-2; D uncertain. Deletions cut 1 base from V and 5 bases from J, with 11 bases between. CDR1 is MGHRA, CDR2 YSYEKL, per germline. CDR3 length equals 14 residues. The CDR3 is CASSQAMQQYGYTF. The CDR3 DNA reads TGCGCCAGCAGCCAAGCTATGCAACAGTATGGCTACACCTTC.

The CDR3 bases are TGTGCCAGCAGTGAGCCGGGACAAGGGAACACTGAAGCTTTCTTT. This gives the protein CASSEPGQGNTEAFF. The gene calls are TRBV6-1 and TRBJ1-1, with D perhaps TRBD1 (6 bases). This CDR3 contains 15 residues. The germline V and J ends were trimmed by 3 bases and 1 base, with 12 bases remaining between them. The germline gives CDR1 MNHNS, CDR2 SASEGT.